This T cell receptor beta chain was found in a study of blood T cell repertoires in COVID-19. The overall study: The United States, Italy and Spain were the sources of the acute and convalescent COVID-19 samples. PBMCs, B-cell-depleted T cells, or T cells provided the cDNA or gDNA that made up the material.

Trimming took off 5 bases at V and 2 bases at J, with 8 bases between the two ends. This CDR3 spans 13 amino acids. Per the germline V gene, CDR1 is SEHNR and CDR2 is FQNEAQ (reference sequence). Repertoires were generated with immunoSEQ multiplex PCR, while TCRdb's copy carries only in-frame clones and drops some. The sample shows 200,000 to 250,000 clones, roughly 82% of them seen only once. The chain links TRBV7-9 to TRBJ2-3, with a possible D match to TRBD1 (5 bases). Input material: peripheral blood. The sequence came from a woman aged 80 or over with active or convalescent COVID-19. The CDR3 coding sequence is TGTGCCAGCAGCCTGACAGACACAGATACGCAGTATTTT. Translation: CASSLTDTDTQYF.